One T cell receptor beta chain is described in this entry. The sample comes from a study of control samples from healthy donors and cancer patients. The assay was immunoSEQ multiplex PCR, and TCRdb's table has in-frame clones only and misses some. Counted here are some 71,000 clones, about 90% occurring once; the ten biggest clones make up under 20%. The germline V gene has CDR1 SGHKS and CDR2 YYEKEE (reference sequence). Deletions cut 0 bases from V and 9 bases from J, with 21 bases between. This CDR3 has 16 amino acids. The sample was PBMCs. This receptor was obtained from a man aged 55 to 69 with lung cancer. This chain connects TRBV5-5 to TRBJ1-2; D possibly corresponds to TRBD1 (6 bases). The CDR3 nucleotides read TGTGCCAGCAGCTTGGGCAACTTTCGGACAGCCTTTAGCTACACCTTC. It translates to CASSLGNFRTAFSYTF.